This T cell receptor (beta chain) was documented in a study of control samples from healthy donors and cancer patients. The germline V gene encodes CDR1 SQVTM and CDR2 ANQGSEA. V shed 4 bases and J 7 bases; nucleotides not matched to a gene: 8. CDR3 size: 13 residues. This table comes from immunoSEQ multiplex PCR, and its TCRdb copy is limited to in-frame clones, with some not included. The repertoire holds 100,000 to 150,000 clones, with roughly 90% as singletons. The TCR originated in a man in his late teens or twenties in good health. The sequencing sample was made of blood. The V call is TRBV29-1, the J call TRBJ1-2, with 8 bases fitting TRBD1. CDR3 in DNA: TGCAGCGTTGCAAAGGGACAGGAGAGTGGCTACACCTTC. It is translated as CSVAKGQESGYTF.